This passage covers 23 T cell receptor beta chains from one sample sequenced in a study of blood T cell repertoires in COVID-19. The assay was immunoSEQ multiplex PCR, and TCRdb's table has in-frame clones only and misses some. This table holds roughly 200,000 clones, around 80% found once. The specimen sequenced was peripheral blood. These receptors all stem from a woman older than 75 with active or convalescent COVID-19.

This clone has a handful of counts. This chain links TRBV4-3 with TRBJ2-3; TRBD1 matches 8 bases. The CDR3 has 16 residues. J lost 0 bases, V lost 0 bases, and 2 bases had no gene match. Per the germline V gene, CDR1 is LGHNA and CDR2 is YSLEER. The CDR3 sequence is CASSQEGTGSTDTQYF. CDR3 DNA: TGCGCCAGCAGCCAAGAGGGGACAGGAAGCACAGATACGCAGTATTTT.

The chain is built from TRBV29-1 and TRBJ1-2; 7 nucleotides match TRBD1. V dropped 6 bases and J dropped 1; count of bases not matched to a gene: 8. There are 14 residues in the CDR3. Germline-derived CDR1 and CDR2 are SQVTM and ANQGSEA. CDR3 sequence: CSVTKPGGNYGYTF. DNA for the CDR3: TGCAGCGTGACGAAGCCAGGGGGTAACTATGGCTACACCTTC.

The V gene is TRBV30, the J gene TRBJ1-6; possible D gene TRBD1, 6 bases. Germline CDR1 and CDR2: GTSNPN and SVGIG (reference sequence). Trimming left V 0 bases short and J 8 bases short, with 11 bases between. This CDR3 region has 14 residues. CDR3 sequence: CAWSVGGADSPLHF. CDR3 DNA: TGTGCCTGGAGTGTAGGGGGGGCAGATTCACCCCTCCACTTT.

The chain links TRBV5-1 to TRBJ1-1; D gene ambiguous. Germline V gene sequence: CDR1 SGHRS, CDR2 YFSETQ. Between the trimmed V and J ends, which lost 4 bases and 2 bases, there was a span of 9 bases. The CDR3 totals 13 residues. The CDR3 DNA sequence: TGCGCCAGCAGCACAGCCGGAAACACTGAAGCTTTCTTT. It codes for CASSTAGNTEAFF. Full variable domain (outside the CDR3, taken from reference TRBV5-1 and TRBJ1-1): KAGVTQTPRYLIKTRGQQVTLSCSPISGHRSVSWYQQTPGQGLQFLFEYFSETQRNKGNFPGRFSGRQFSNSRSEMNVSTLELGDSALYLCASSTAGNTEAFFGQGTRLTVV.

The chain carries TRBV24-1 and TRBJ2-1; TRBD1 might be the D (5 bases). The CDR3 has 12 residues. From germline, CDR1 is KGHDR and CDR2 SFDVKD. The V end was cut by 7 bases, the J end by 7 bases, with 10 bases between. The CDR3 nucleotides read TGTGCCACCAGGGGGCTGTTGAATGAGCAGTTCTTC. It is translated as CATRGLLNEQFF.

This chain links TRBV9 with TRBJ2-5; TRBD2 aligns across 8 bases. V was clipped by 2 bases and J by 2 bases; unmatched bases: 5. In germline, CDR1 is SGDLS, CDR2 YYNGEE. CDR3 size: 15 residues. This chain's CDR3 is CASSVNSGAQETQYF. The CDR3 DNA sequence: TGTGCCAGCAGCGTTAATAGCGGGGCACAAGAGACCCAGTACTTC.

The rearrangement joins TRBV5-6 to TRBJ1-1, with no clear D. Germline V CDR1 and CDR2: SGHDT, YYEEEE. The ends were cut back, 4 bases at V and 0 bases at J, with 19 bases in the middle. The CDR3 has 17 residues. The CDR3 reads CASSPWATWMVNTEAFF. DNA of the CDR3: TGTGCCAGCAGCCCGTGGGCTACTTGGATGGTGAACACTGAAGCTTTCTTT.

The rearrangement links TRBV3-1 (or the pseudogene TRBV3-2) to TRBJ2-1, with 7 bases fitting TRBD1. This CDR3 has 17 residues. V lost 6 bases, J lost 5 bases, and 16 bases stayed unmatched. Germline V gene sequence: CDR1 LGHDT, CDR2 YNNKEL (reference sequence). CDR3 in DNA: TGTGCCAGCAGTCGACTCTCCTCCGGGACAGAACACAATGAGCAGTTCTTC. It encodes CASSRLSSGTEHNEQFF.

This rearrangement joins TRBV2 to TRBJ2-1, with 7 bases identical to TRBD2. The CDR3 consists of 13 residues. Trimming removed 5 bases from V and 2 bases from J; junction bases left unmatched: 0. The V gene's germline CDR1 is SNHLY and CDR2 FYNNEI. The CDR3 loop reads CASSRGAYNEQFF. CDR3 DNA: TGTGCCAGCAGTCGGGGGGCCTACAATGAGCAGTTCTTC.

Many counts were recorded for this clone. The gene calls are TRBV19 and TRBJ1-2; 10 nucleotides match TRBD1. The V gene end was trimmed by 4 bases and the J gene end by 2 bases; junction bases not matched to a gene: 4. There are 15 residues in the CDR3. CDR1 LNHDA and CDR2 SQIVND come from the germline V gene (reference sequence). The CDR3 sequence is CASSTDRGRNYGYTF. The CDR3, as DNA: TGTGCCAGTAGTACAGACAGGGGGCGGAACTATGGCTACACCTTC.

The gene calls are TRBV6-5 and TRBJ1-2; D not certain. V was cut by 6 bases and J by 2 bases, with 7 bases left in between. The length of the CDR3 is 12 residues. The germline gives CDR1 MNHEY, CDR2 SVGAGI. Here the CDR3 reads CASRRENYGYTF. CDR3 DNA: TGTGCCAGCAGAAGAGAAAACTATGGCTACACCTTC.

The CDR3 protein is CASTPGGGQGYTF. The DNA of the CDR3 is TGTGCCAGCACACCGGGGGGCGGGCAGGGCTACACCTTC. The chain carries TRBV12-3 or TRBV12-4 and TRBJ1-2, with a tentative D call TRBD1 (6 bases). CDR3 length equals 13 residues. Trimming left V 7 bases short and J 8 bases short, with 17 bases between.

The chain combines TRBV5-1 with TRBJ1-1, with 7 bases that match TRBD1. Germline V gene data show CDR1 as SGHRS and CDR2 as YFSETQ. J lost 7 bases, V lost 3 bases, and 6 bases had no gene match. The CDR3 loop spans 13 amino acids. CDR3 nucleotide sequence: TGCGCCAGCAGCTGGACGACAGGGAATGAAGCTTTCTTT. It encodes CASSWTTGNEAFF.

This rearrangement joins TRBV15 to TRBJ1-5; the match to TRBD1 covers 8 bases. After removal of 0 bases from V and 7 bases from J, the junction contained 8 bases not matched to a gene. The CDR3 spans 16 residues. Germline V gene sequence: CDR1 LNHNV, CDR2 YYDKDF (reference sequence). DNA of the CDR3: TGTGCCACCAGCAGAGATTATTCAGGGGGCCGGCAGCCCCAGCATTTT. Translation: CATSRDYSGGRQPQHF. The full variable domain, completed using reference TRBV15 and TRBJ1-5, is DAMVIQNPRYQVTQFGKPVTLSCSQTLNHNVMYWYQQKSSQAPKLLFHYYDKDFNNEADTPDNFQSRRPNTSFCFLDIRSPGLGDTAMYLCATSRDYSGGRQPQHFGDGTRLSIL.

The CDR3, as DNA: TGTGCCAGCAGCCAGTCCCCGGTTGTCCCCTACGAGCAGTACTTC. It encodes CASSQSPVVPYEQYF. The chain is built from TRBV3-1 (or the pseudogene TRBV3-2) and TRBJ2-7; D remains unclear. CDR1 and CDR2 from the germline V gene are LGHDT and YNNKEL (reference sequence). The CDR3 consists of 15 residues. The V end was cut by 3 bases, the J end by 2 bases, with 14 bases between.

V and J are TRBV10-3 and TRBJ1-1; D possibly corresponds to TRBD1 (5 bases). The CDR3 has 14 residues. From germline, CDR1 is ENHRY and CDR2 SYGVKD. V lost 6 bases to trimming and J lost 6 bases, with 17 bases between them. This CDR3 is CAISRGGSNAEAFF. The CDR3 DNA follows: TGTGCCATCAGCCGCGGGGGGTCAAACGCTGAAGCTTTCTTT.

V gene TRBV19 combines with J gene TRBJ1-1; perhaps TRBD1 as D (5 bases). The CDR3 totals 16 residues. CDR1 and CDR2 from the germline V gene are LNHDA and SQIVND (reference sequence). The V end lost 3 bases, the J end lost 0 bases, and 14 bases lay between the germline ends. DNA for the CDR3: TGTGCCAGTAGTATCCAAGGGGATGGGATGAACACTGAAGCTTTCTTT. Translated, it gives CASSIQGDGMNTEAFF.

Of note for this clone: This CDR3 is also generated by other DNA sequences in the sample. This chain uses TRBV4-2 with TRBJ1-5; the match to TRBD1 covers 10 bases. The junction had 3 bases not matched to a gene; V was cut back by 1 base and J by 6 bases. This CDR3 has 15 amino acids. The germline gives CDR1 LGHNA, CDR2 YNFKEQ. The CDR3 DNA reads TGTGCCAGCAGCCAAGTGGGGACAGGGGTTCAGCCCCAGCATTTT. This encodes CASSQVGTGVQPQHF.

The rearrangement uses TRBV28 and TRBJ2-7, with 10 nucleotides matching TRBD1. J lost 3 bases, V lost 5 bases, and 7 bases had no gene match. This CDR3 comprises 15 residues. CDR1 is MDHEN, CDR2 SYDVKM, per germline. The CDR3 bases are TGTGCCAGCAGTCCGGACCGGGACAGGGGCTACGAGCAGTACTTC. Translated, it gives CASSPDRDRGYEQYF.

This clone came up once. V is TRBV27 and J is TRBJ2-2; D is uncertain. CDR1 is MNHEY and CDR2 is SMNVEV in the germline V gene (reference sequence). The V gene lost 5 bases and the J gene lost 7 bases, with 11 bases spanning the gap. CDR3 length: 13 residues. CDR3 sequence (DNA): TGTGCCAGCAGTCCCCTTTTCGGCGGGGAGCTGTTTTTT. Its translation: CASSPLFGGELFF.

This clone appeared a few times. The chain combines TRBV2 with TRBJ2-2; D ambiguous. CDR1 is SNHLY, CDR2 FYNNEI, per germline. The CDR3 has 13 amino acids. V shed 6 bases and J shed 6 bases, with 11 bases lying between them. Written as DNA, the CDR3 is TGTGCCAGCAGCCAAGACAATTCCGGGGAGCTGTTTTTT. It is translated as CASSQDNSGELFF. Full variable domain (remainder filled in from reference TRBV2 and TRBJ2-2): EPEVTQTPSHQVTQMGQEVILRCVPISNHLYFYWYRQILGQKVEFLVSFYNNEISEKSEIFDDQFSVERPDGSNFTLKIRSTKLEDSAMYFCASSQDNSGELFFGEGSRLTVL.

This clone was picked up many times. The chain couples TRBV6-5 to TRBJ2-1; no firm D call. V lost 5 bases and J 9 bases, leaving 8 bases between the germline ends. The CDR3 has 11 residues. Germline assignment: CDR1 MNHEY and CDR2 SVGAGI. CDR3 nucleotide sequence: TGTGCCAGCAGTCACAGTACTGAGCAGTTCTTC. Its translation is CASSHSTEQFF.

This chain connects TRBV29-1 to TRBJ2-2, with 13 bases that match TRBD2. CDR1 is SQVTM, CDR2 ANQGSEA, per germline. The trim removed 8 bases at V and 1 base at J, leaving 7 bases unmatched. The CDR3 totals 16 residues. CDR3 region: CSIRLAGGRNTGELFF. CDR3 coding DNA: TGCAGCATAAGACTAGCGGGGGGCAGGAACACCGGGGAGCTGTTTTTT.